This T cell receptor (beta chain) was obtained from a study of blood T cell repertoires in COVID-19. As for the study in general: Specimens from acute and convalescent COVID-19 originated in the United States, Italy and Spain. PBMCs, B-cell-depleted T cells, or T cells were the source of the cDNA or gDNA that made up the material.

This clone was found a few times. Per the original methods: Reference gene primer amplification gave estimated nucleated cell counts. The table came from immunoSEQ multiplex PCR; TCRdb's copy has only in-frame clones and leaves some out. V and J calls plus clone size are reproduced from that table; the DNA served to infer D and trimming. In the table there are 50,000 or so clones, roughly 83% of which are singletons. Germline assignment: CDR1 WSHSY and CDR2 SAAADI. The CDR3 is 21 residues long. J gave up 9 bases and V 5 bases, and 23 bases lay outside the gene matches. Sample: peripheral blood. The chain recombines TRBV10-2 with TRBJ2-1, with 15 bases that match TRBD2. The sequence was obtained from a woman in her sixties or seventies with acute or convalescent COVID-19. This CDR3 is CASSFIQRTSGRARRSSEQFF. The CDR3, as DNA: TGCGCCAGCAGTTTCATCCAGCGGACTAGCGGGAGGGCCCGCCGTAGTAGTGAGCAGTTCTTC.